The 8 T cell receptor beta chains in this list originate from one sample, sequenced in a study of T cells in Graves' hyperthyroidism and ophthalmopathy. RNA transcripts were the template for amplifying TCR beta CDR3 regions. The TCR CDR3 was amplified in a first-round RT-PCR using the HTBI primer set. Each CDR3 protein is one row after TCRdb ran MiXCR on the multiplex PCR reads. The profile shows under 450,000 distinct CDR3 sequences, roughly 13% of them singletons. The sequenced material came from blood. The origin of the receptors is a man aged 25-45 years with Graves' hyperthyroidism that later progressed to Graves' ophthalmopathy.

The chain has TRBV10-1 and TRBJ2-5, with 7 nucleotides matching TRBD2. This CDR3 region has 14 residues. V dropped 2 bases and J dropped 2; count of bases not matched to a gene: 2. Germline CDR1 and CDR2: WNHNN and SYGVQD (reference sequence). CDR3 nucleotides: TGCGCCAGCAGTGAGGGGGGGGAACAAGAGACCCAGTACTTC. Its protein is CASSEGGEQETQYF.

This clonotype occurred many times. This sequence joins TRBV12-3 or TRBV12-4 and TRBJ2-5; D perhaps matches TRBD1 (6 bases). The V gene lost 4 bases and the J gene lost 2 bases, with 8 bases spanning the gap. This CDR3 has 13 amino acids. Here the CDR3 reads CASSWDIQETQYF. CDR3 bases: TGTGCCAGCAGTTGGGACATACAAGAGACCCAGTACTTC.

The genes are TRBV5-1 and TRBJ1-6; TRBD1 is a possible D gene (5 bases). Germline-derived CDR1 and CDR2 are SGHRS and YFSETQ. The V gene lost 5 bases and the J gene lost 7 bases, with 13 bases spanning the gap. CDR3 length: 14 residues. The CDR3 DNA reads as TGCGCCAGCAGGTCGGGACGGCCAAATTCACCCCTCCACTTT. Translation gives CASRSGRPNSPLHF. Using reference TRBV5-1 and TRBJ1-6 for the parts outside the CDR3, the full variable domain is KAGVTQTPRYLIKTRGQQVTLSCSPISGHRSVSWYQQTPGQGLQFLFEYFSETQRNKGNFPGRFSGRQFSNSRSEMNVSTLELGDSALYLCASRSGRPNSPLHFGNGTRLTVT.

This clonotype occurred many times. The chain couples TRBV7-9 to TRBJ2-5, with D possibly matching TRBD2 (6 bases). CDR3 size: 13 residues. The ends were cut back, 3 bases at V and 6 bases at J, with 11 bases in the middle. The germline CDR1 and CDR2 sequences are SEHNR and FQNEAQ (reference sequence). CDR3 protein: CASSFGGQQTQYF. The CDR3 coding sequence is TGTGCCAGCAGCTTCGGGGGTCAGCAGACCCAGTACTTC.

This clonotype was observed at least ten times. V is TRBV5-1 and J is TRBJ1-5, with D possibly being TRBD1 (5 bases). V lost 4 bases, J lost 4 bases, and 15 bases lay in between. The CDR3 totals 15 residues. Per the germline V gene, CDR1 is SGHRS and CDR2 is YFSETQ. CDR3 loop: CASSRDRANNQPQHF. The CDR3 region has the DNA TGCGCCAGCAGCCGGGACCGCGCGAATAATCAGCCCCAGCATTTT.

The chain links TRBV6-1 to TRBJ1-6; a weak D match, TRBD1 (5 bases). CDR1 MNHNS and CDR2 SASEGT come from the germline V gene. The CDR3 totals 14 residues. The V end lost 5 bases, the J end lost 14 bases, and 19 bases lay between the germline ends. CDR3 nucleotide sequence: TGTGCCAGCAGTTTCCGGGACGGTGGAGGGTCCCTCCACTTT. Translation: CASSFRDGGGSLHF.

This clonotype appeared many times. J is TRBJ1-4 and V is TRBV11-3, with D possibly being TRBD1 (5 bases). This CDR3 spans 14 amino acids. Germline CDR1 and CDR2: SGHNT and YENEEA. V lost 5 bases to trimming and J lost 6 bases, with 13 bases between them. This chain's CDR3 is CASSHDRSDEKLFF. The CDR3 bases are TGTGCCAGCAGCCACGACAGATCCGATGAAAAACTGTTTTTT.

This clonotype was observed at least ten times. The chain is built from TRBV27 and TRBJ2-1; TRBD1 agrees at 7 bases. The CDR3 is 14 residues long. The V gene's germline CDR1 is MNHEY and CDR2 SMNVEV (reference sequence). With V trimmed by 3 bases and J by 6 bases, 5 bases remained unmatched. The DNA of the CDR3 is TGTGCCAGCAGTTTCGAGGGGGCAATCAATGAGCAGTTCTTC. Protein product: CASSFEGAINEQFF.